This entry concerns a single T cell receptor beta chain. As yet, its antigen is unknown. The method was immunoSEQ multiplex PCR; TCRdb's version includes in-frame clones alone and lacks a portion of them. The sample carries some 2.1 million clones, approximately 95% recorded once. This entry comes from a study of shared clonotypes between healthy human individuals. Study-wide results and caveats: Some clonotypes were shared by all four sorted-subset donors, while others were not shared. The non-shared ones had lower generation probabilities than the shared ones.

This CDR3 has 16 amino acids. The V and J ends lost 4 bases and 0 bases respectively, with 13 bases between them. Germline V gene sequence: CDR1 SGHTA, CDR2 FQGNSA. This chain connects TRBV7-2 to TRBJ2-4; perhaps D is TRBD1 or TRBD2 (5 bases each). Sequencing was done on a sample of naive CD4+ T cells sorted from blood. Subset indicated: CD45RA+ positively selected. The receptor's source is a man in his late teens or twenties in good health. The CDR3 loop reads CASSSRGGLAKNIQYF. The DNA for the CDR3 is TGTGCCAGCAGCTCGAGGGGCGGTCTAGCCAAAAACATTCAGTACTTC.